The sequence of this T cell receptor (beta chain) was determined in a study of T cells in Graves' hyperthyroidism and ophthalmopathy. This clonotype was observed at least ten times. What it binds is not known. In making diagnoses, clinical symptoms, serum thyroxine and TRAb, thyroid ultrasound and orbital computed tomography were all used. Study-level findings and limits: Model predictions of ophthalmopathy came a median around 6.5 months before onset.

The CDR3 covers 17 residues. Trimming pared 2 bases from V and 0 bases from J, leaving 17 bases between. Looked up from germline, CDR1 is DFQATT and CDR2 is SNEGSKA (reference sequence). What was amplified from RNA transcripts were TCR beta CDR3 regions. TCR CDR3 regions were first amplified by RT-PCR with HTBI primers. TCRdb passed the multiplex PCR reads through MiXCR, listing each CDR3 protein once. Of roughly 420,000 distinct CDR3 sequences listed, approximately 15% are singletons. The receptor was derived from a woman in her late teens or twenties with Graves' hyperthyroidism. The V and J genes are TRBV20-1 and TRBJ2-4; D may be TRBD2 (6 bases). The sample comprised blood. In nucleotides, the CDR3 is TGCAGTGCTAGACCCCCCGGGCGGGAACTAGCCAAAAACATTCAGTACTTC. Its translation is CSARPPGRELAKNIQYF.